This TCR beta chain was documented in a study of cytomegalovirus exposure and HLA in healthy donors. CDR3 size: 15 residues. CDR1 SGDLS and CDR2 YYNGEE come from the germline V gene. Between the trimmed V and J ends, which lost 4 bases and 2 bases, there was a span of 13 bases. Both 60 Vbeta primers and 13 Jbeta primers went into the PCR. Sequenced by immunoSEQ multiplex PCR; TCRdb stores in-frame clones only, minus some. The sample has 90,000 to 120,000 clones, less than 85% seen once. This receptor was identified in a man younger than 35 in good health and CMV-seronegative. The sequenced sample consisted of PBMCs. V and J are TRBV9 and TRBJ1-5, with D unresolved. The CDR3 reads CASSPTWTGNQPQHF. CDR3 in DNA: TGTGCCAGCAGCCCAACTTGGACTGGCAATCAGCCCCAGCATTTT.